Listed here are 14 T cell receptor delta chains from one sample, sequenced in a study of Vδ1+ human thymocytes. General observations from the study: Thymic TRG and TRD repertoires appeared highly polyclonal, with Gaussian CDR3 length distributions.

RNA was extracted from the cells and then reverse transcribed. CDR3 amplicons came from multiplex PCR with pooled V-gene forward and constant-region reverse primers. TCRdb reanalysed the multiplex PCR reads via CATT. The sample lists just under 55,000 delta-chain clones; roughly 15% were seen once. Their recognized antigens are unknown. The sequenced material came from Vdelta1+ gamma-delta thymocytes from the thymus. Noted subset: FACS-sorted CD3+ TCRalphabeta- TCRVdelta1+ TCRVdelta2- thymocytes. All receptors come from a boy under two years old who had congenital heart surgery.

This clone was seen a few times. The rearrangement uses TRDV1 and TRDJ1; D unclear. The CDR3 has 19 amino acids. V was pared by 2 bases and J by 6 bases, with 28 bases between. Germline loops: CDR1 TSWWSYY, CDR2 QGS. This chain's CDR3 is CALGEKHVRRGDWWNKLIF. In nucleotides, the CDR3 is TGTGCTCTTGGGGAAAAACATGTTAGGAGGGGTGATTGGTGGAATAAACTCATCTTT.

The rearrangement uses TRDV1 and TRDJ1; D tentatively fits TRDD2 or TRDD3 (8 bases each). Trimming took off 9 bases at V and 0 bases at J, with 29 bases between the two ends. The germline V gene encodes CDR1 TSWWSYY and CDR2 QGS. This CDR3 region has 19 residues. This CDR3 reads CALISSYGLGEGDTDKLIF. CDR3 DNA: TGTGCTCTCATCTCTTCCTACGGTCTGGGGGAGGGAGACACCGATAAACTCATCTTT.

The chain uses TRDV1 and TRDJ1; a possible D gene is TRDD2 (6 bases). The CDR3 is made up of 23 amino acids. The germline V gene has CDR1 TSWWSYY and CDR2 QGS. Between the trimmed V and J ends, which lost 4 bases and 0 bases, there was a span of 36 bases. CDR3 sequence: CALGVRSLLPREGCRTHTDKLIF. The CDR3 DNA is TGTGCTCTTGGGGTACGTAGCCTCCTACCCCGTGAGGGCTGCAGGACCCACACCGATAAACTCATCTTT.

For this clone: Because the CDR3's place on the DNA is in doubt, the DNA is left out and the CDR3 is given as listed by TCRdb. This chain connects TRAV29/DV5 to TRDJ4; the D segment call TRDD3 is taken from the table without a DNA check. Germline CDR1 reads NSMFDY; CDR2 reads ISSIKDK. Inclusive of both ends, the CDR3 amounts to 19 amino acids. The CDR3: CSVLLCSVHVLGCARPLIF.

This clone was seen only a few times. This chain links TRDV3 with TRDJ1; D is unclear. The V gene's germline CDR1 is TVYSNPD and CDR2 GDNSRS (reference sequence). Trimming left V 2 bases short and J 7 bases short, with 14 bases between. The CDR3 loop spans 12 amino acids. For the CDR3, the DNA is TGTGCCTTTCCCACCTTGACTACTAAACTCATCTTT. The encoded protein is CAFPTLTTKLIF.

This clone was observed a few times. The chain combines TRDV1 with TRDJ1, with 7 bases fitting TRDD3. Looked up from germline, CDR1 is TSWWSYY and CDR2 is QGS. V was clipped by 2 bases and J by 6 bases; unmatched bases: 21. CDR3 length: 19 residues. The CDR3 DNA follows: TGTGCTCTTGGGGAAGTGGCCCTACAGGTACTGGGGATAGATAATAAACTCATCTTT. Translating it yields CALGEVALQVLGIDNKLIF.

Note on this clone: The junction departs from the called germline gene at one end, perhaps through a read error. Other DNA sequences within the sample encode an identical CDR3. This chain joins TRAV29/DV5 and TRDJ1, with D perhaps TRDD3 (6 bases). This CDR3 is built from 18 residues. Germline-derived CDR1 and CDR2 are NSMFDY and ISSIKDK. DNA for the CDR3: TGTGCCGCAAGCGCCTTAGTGGGGGTACTGGCTTTCACCGATAAACTCATCTTT. Amino acid sequence: CAASALVGVLAFTDKLIF.

This clone turned up a few times. The chain recombines TRDV1 with TRDJ2, with D tentatively TRDD3 (6 bases). This CDR3 has 18 residues. CDR1 TSWWSYY and CDR2 QGS come from the germline V gene. Trimming shortened V by 4 bases and J by 0 bases, and 18 bases separated the two germline ends. The CDR3 protein is CALGVFPRMGALTAQLFF. The CDR3 bases are TGTGCTCTTGGGGTTTTTCCCCGGATGGGGGCTTTGACAGCACAACTCTTCTTT.

This clone was picked up a small number of times. The chain is built from TRDV1 and TRDJ1; possibly TRDD2 or TRDD3 for D (5 bases each). The germline V and J ends were trimmed by 2 bases and 0 bases, with 16 bases remaining between them. CDR1 is TSWWSYY, CDR2 QGS, per germline. CDR3 length: 17 residues. CDR3 bases: TGTGCTCTTGGGGAAGGGGGTCCTAAGATGTACACCGATAAACTCATCTTT. Translated, it gives CALGEGGPKMYTDKLIF.

This clone was seen just once. The chain couples TRDV1 to TRDJ1, with 12 bases lining up with TRDD3. The germline V gene encodes CDR1 TSWWSYY and CDR2 QGS. The J segment lost 0 bases and the V segment lost 3 bases, leaving 32 bases of the junction unmatched. The CDR3 has 26 amino acids. Here the CDR3 reads CALGDFRNSGGYASPGTFSYTDKLIF. The CDR3 DNA is TGTGCTCTTGGGGATTTTCGTAATTCTGGGGGATACGCTTCTCCGGGAACTTTCTCCTACACCGATAAACTCATCTTT.

The rearrangement joins TRDV1 to TRDJ1; 7 positions match TRDD2. Looked up from germline, CDR1 is TSWWSYY and CDR2 is QGS. This CDR3 contains 20 residues. V lost 7 bases to trimming and J lost 5 bases; unmatched junction nucleotides: 28. The CDR3 DNA reads as TGTGCTCTTGTCCCAACGCTTCCTAAGGACTTTAATTGGGTTGCGGATAAACTCATCTTT. It is translated as CALVPTLPKDFNWVADKLIF.

This chain uses TRDV2 with TRDJ3; 11 nucleotides line up with TRDD3. The V gene's germline CDR1 is GEAIGNYY and CDR2 EKD. CDR3 length: 19 amino acids. Trimming at V came to 0 bases and at J to 0 bases, leaving 3 bases not matched to a gene. CDR3 sequence: CACDTVLGDSSWDTRQMFF. The CDR3 region has the DNA TGTGCCTGTGACACCGTACTGGGGGATAGCTCCTGGGACACCCGACAGATGTTTTTC.

The chain combines TRDV1 with TRDJ1, with D perhaps matching TRDD1 (6 bases). Trimming pared 2 bases from V and 0 bases from J, leaving 22 bases between. CDR3 size: 19 residues. Germline V gene data show CDR1 as TSWWSYY and CDR2 as QGS. CDR3 region: CALGEVKYLGGLYTDKLIF. As DNA, the CDR3 is TGTGCTCTTGGGGAAGTGAAATACCTCGGCGGCCTTTACACCGATAAACTCATCTTT.

This clone was picked up a small number of times. The identical CDR3 is also encoded by other nucleotide sequences in the sample. This chain connects TRDV2 to TRDJ1, with 12 bases lining up with TRDD3. The CDR3 is 19 amino acids. J gave up 4 bases and V 8 bases, and 22 bases lay outside the gene matches. The germline V gene has CDR1 GEAIGNYY and CDR2 EKD. The CDR3 DNA reads as TGTGCCTACTACTGGGGGATACCCACTGTACACCGGAACCTCGATAAACTCATCTTT. As protein: CAYYWGIPTVHRNLDKLIF.